Following are 8 T cell receptor beta chains from one sample sequenced in a study of CD8 T cells in ankylosing spondylitis. TCRdb reprocessed the 5' RACE reads via MiXCR and lists one record per CDR3 protein. Here the sample spans around 250,000 distinct CDR3 sequences, around 10% being singletons. Sequenced input: blood, either unsorted or a sorted T cell fraction (not recorded which). Receptor source: a male donor with ankylosing spondylitis or in good health (not recorded which).

The gene calls are TRBV14 and TRBJ1-2; D unresolved. Deletions cut 1 base from V and 5 bases from J, with 11 bases between. This CDR3 contains 14 residues. Germline CDR1 reads SGHDN; CDR2 reads FVKESK. The CDR3 spells CASSQGGGFYGYTF. The DNA for the CDR3 is TGTGCCAGCAGCCAAGGCGGAGGGTTTTATGGCTACACCTTC. The full variable domain, with the rest looked up from reference TRBV14 and TRBJ1-2, is EAGVTQFPSHSVIEKGQTVTLRCDPISGHDNLYWYRRVMGKEIKFLLHFVKESKQDESGMPNNRFLAERTGGTYSTLKVQPAELEDSGVYFCASSQGGGFYGYTFGSGTRLTVV.

There are many counts of this clonotype. The chain has TRBV10-3 and TRBJ2-3; D might be TRBD1 (5 bases). The CDR3 sequence is 15 residues long. CDR1 and CDR2 from the germline V gene are ENHRY and SYGVKD. The V end lost 5 bases, the J end lost 6 bases, and 18 bases lay between the germline ends. The CDR3, as DNA: TGTGCCATCAGTCCCAGGGCCGAGGCCGGCGATACGCAGTATTTT. This sequence encodes CAISPRAEAGDTQYF.

This clonotype was counted ten times or more. The genes are TRBV20-1 and TRBJ1-1, with 7 bases fitting TRBD1. The CDR3 has 16 amino acids. Germline V CDR1 and CDR2: DFQATT, SNEGSKA (reference sequence). The V segment lost 2 bases and the J segment 0 bases; nucleotides outside the gene matches: 9. CDR3 coding DNA: TGCAGTGCTAGACCCGGGACAGATCTCATGAACACTGAAGCTTTCTTT. Residues: CSARPGTDLMNTEAFF.

This clonotype showed up just a few times. CDR3 nucleotide sequence: TGTGCCAGCAGTGACGGTCGGGGGGGCAGGACAGATACGCAGTATTTT. Residues: CASSDGRGGRTDTQYF. V is TRBV2 and J is TRBJ2-3; 8 bases agree with TRBD2. Unmatched junction bases numbered 8, after V lost 3 bases and J lost 3 bases. Germline V gives CDR1 SNHLY, CDR2 FYNNEI. This CDR3 has 16 residues. Drawing the rest from reference TRBV2 and TRBJ2-3, the complete variable domain is EPEVTQTPSHQVTQMGQEVILRCVPISNHLYFYWYRQILGQKVEFLVSFYNNEISEKSEIFDDQFSVERPDGSNFTLKIRSTKLEDSAMYFCASSDGRGGRTDTQYFGPGTRLTVL.

This clonotype was seen only a few times. The rearrangement uses TRBV11-2 and TRBJ2-2; 9 nucleotides align to TRBD1. CDR3 length: 17 residues. Germline loops: CDR1 SGHAT, CDR2 FQNNGV. V trimming: 5 bases; J trimming: 2 bases; junction bases outside the gene matches: 9. The CDR3 loop is CASSPRPGQGNTGELFF. Written as DNA, the CDR3 is TGTGCCAGCAGCCCTAGGCCGGGACAGGGCAACACCGGGGAGCTGTTTTTT.

In its sample, this clonotype was seen many times. This chain uses TRBV5-5 with TRBJ1-2; D not certain. Trimming pared 2 bases from V and 0 bases from J, leaving 14 bases between. CDR1 SGHKS and CDR2 YYEKEE come from the germline V gene (reference sequence). This CDR3 is 16 amino acids long. The CDR3: CASSFTYTIANYGYTF. As DNA, the CDR3 is TGTGCCAGCAGCTTTACCTATACCATCGCTAACTATGGCTACACCTTC.

The sample holds many counts of this clonotype. The V call is TRBV5-6, the J call TRBJ2-1; 8 bases are a match to TRBD2. V lost 1 base and J lost 4; bases outside the gene matches: 4. The CDR3 is 15 amino acids. Germline V gene data show CDR1 as SGHDT and CDR2 as YYEEEE. CDR3: CASSLRASGYNEQFF. As DNA, the CDR3 is TGTGCCAGCAGCTTGAGGGCTAGCGGGTACAATGAGCAGTTCTTC.

This clonotype was seen at least ten times. The rearrangement joins TRBV5-1 to TRBJ2-5; TRBD1 aligns across 9 bases. The CDR3 loop spans 16 amino acids. CDR1 is SGHRS, CDR2 YFSETQ, per germline. With V trimmed by 6 bases and J by 5 bases, 14 bases remained unmatched. The CDR3 spells CASTPEGTGYWETQYF. The CDR3, as DNA: TGCGCCAGCACCCCGGAAGGGACAGGGTATTGGGAGACCCAGTACTTC.